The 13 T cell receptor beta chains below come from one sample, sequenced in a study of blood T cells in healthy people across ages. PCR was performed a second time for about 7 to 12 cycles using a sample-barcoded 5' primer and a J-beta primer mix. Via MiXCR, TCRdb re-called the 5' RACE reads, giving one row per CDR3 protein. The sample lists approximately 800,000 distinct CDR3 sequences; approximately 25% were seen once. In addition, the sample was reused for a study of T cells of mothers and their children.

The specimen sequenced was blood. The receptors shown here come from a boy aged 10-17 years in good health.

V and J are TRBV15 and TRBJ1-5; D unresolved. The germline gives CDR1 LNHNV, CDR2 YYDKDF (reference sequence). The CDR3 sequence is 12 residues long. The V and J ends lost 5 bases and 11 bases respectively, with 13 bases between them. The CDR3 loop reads CATSRMGESQHF. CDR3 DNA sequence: TGTGCCACCAGCCGAATGGGTGAATCCCAGCATTTT.

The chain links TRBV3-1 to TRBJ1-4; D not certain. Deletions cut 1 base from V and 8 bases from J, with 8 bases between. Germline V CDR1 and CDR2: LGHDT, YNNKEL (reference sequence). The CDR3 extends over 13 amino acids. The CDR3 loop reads CASSQGVWEKLFF. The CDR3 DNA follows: TGTGCCAGCAGCCAAGGGGTTTGGGAAAAACTGTTTTTT.

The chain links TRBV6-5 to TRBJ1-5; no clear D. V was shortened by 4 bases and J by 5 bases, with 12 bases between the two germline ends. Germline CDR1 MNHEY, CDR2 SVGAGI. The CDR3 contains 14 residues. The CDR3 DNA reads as TGTGCCAGCAGTTCCGCCGTCGGGTATCAGCCCCAGCATTTT. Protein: CASSSAVGYQPQHF.

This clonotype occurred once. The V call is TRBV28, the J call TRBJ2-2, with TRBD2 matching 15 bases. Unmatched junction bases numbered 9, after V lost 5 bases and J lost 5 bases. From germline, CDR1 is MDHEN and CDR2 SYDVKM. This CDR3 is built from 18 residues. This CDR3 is CASSLGTSGGPGTGELFF. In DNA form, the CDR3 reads TGTGCCAGCAGTCTCGGGACTAGCGGGGGGCCGGGTACCGGGGAGCTGTTTTTT.

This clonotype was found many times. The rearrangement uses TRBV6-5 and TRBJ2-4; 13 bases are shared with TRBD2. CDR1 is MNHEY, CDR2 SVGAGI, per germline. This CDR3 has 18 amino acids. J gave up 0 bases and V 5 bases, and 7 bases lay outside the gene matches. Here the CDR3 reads CASSPTSGRIIAKNIQYF. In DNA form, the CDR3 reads TGTGCCAGCAGTCCGACTAGCGGGAGGATAATAGCCAAAAACATTCAGTACTTC.

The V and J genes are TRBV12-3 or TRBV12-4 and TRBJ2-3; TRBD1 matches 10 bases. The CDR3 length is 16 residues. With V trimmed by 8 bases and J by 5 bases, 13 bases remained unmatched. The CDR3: CASQDGGQGPGDTQYF. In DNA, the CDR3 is TGTGCCAGCCAAGACGGGGGACAGGGGCCGGGAGATACGCAGTATTTT.

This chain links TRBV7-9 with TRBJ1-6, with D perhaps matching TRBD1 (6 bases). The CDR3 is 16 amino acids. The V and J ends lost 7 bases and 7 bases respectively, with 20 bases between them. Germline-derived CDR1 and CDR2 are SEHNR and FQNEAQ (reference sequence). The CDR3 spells CASTRSGGAKNSPLHF. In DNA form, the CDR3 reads TGTGCCAGCACCAGATCGGGGGGGGCTAAAAATTCACCCCTCCACTTT.

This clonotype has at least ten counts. The CDR3 region is CASSLSGTSGYEQYF. CDR3 in DNA: TGCGCCAGCAGCCTTTCCGGGACTAGCGGGTACGAGCAGTACTTC. This rearrangement joins TRBV4-1 to TRBJ2-7; 12 nucleotides line up with TRBD2. The CDR3 spans 15 residues. V shed 4 bases and J 4 bases; nucleotides not matched to a gene: 5. The V gene's germline CDR1 is MGHRA and CDR2 YSYEKL.

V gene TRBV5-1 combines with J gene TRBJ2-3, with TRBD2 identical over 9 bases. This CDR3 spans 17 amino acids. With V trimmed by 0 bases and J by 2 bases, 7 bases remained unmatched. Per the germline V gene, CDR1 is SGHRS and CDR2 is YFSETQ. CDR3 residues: CASSLGALAGPTDTQYF. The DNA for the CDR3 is TGCGCCAGCAGCTTGGGGGCACTAGCGGGTCCCACAGATACGCAGTATTTT.

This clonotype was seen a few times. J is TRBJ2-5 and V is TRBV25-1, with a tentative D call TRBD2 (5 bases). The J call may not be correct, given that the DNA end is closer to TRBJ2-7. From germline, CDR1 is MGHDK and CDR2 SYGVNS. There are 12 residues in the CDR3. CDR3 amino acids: CASSDSVYEQYF. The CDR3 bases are TGTGCCAGCAGTGATAGCGTCTACGAGCAGTACTTC.

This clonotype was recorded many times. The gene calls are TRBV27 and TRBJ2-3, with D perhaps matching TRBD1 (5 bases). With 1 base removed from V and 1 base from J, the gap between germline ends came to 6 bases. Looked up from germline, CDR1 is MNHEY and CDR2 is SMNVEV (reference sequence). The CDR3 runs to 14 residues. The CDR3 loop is CASSLFRGTDTQYF. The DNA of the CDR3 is TGTGCCAGCAGTTTATTCAGGGGCACAGATACGCAGTATTTT.

The chain's CDR3 is CASSLSGGAEQFF. CDR3 bases: TGTGCCAGCAGCTTAAGCGGGGGGGCCGAGCAGTTCTTC. The V gene is TRBV7-2, the J gene TRBJ2-1; 10 bases align to TRBD2. Germline CDR1 SGHTA, CDR2 FQGNSA. This CDR3 is built from 13 residues. The trim removed 2 bases at V and 10 bases at J, leaving 2 bases unmatched.

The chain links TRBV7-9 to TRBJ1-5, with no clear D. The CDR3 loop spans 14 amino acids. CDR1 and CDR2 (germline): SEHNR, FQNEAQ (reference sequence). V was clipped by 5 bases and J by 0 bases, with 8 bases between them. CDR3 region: CASSPRSSNQPQHF. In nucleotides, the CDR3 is TGTGCCAGCAGCCCCCGGAGTAGCAATCAGCCCCAGCATTTT.